These 7 T cell receptor beta chains came from one sample sequenced in a study of OX40 agonist ivuxolimab in advanced cancers. Sequencing was performed with immunoSEQ multiplex PCR; in TCRdb, only in-frame clones are kept and a portion is missing. The sample includes about 68,000 clones, roughly nine tenths of them seen just once. The specimen comprised CD4+ or CD8+ T cells sorted from blood, sampled in a trial of the OX40 agonist ivuxolimab. These receptors all stem from an adult with an advanced solid tumor such as melanoma, head and neck, liver or kidney cancer.

A single count supports this clone. V usage is TRBV7-2 and J usage is TRBJ2-7; the match to TRBD2 covers 8 bases. V lost 0 bases and J lost 2; bases outside the gene matches: 3. Germline CDR1 reads SGHTA; CDR2 reads FQGNSA. CDR3 length: 15 amino acids. The CDR3 region has the DNA TGTGCCAGCAGCTTAGCATCTAGCGGGCCCTACGAGCAGTACTTC. It encodes CASSLASSGPYEQYF.

This clone was recorded only once. This chain links TRBV4-1 with TRBJ1-2, with TRBD1 as a possible D gene (6 bases). Germline assignment: CDR1 MGHRA and CDR2 YSYEKL. Trimming shortened V by 0 bases and J by 1 base, and 12 bases separated the two germline ends. The CDR3 consists of 16 residues. Here the CDR3 DNA reads TGCGCCAGCAGCCAAGACCCGGACAGACATAACTATGGCTACACCTTC. It encodes CASSQDPDRHNYGYTF.

The rearrangement links TRBV14 to TRBJ2-6; D is unclear. The germline V gene has CDR1 SGHDN and CDR2 FVKESK. The CDR3 has 17 residues. The V gene lost 4 bases and the J gene lost 4 bases, with 17 bases spanning the gap. The CDR3: CASSPDLPGTGANVLTF. CDR3 coding DNA: TGTGCCAGCAGCCCCGATCTGCCGGGTACCGGGGCCAACGTCCTGACTTTC. The complete variable domain, with remaining parts taken from reference TRBV14 and TRBJ2-6, reads EAGVTQFPSHSVIEKGQTVTLRCDPISGHDNLYWYRRVMGKEIKFLLHFVKESKQDESGMPNNRFLAERTGGTYSTLKVQPAELEDSGVYFCASSPDLPGTGANVLTFGAGSRLTVL.

This clone showed up just once. This chain uses TRBV5-1 with TRBJ1-6; D is possibly TRBD1 (5 bases). CDR1 and CDR2 (germline): SGHRS, YFSETQ. This CDR3 has 14 residues. V shed 4 bases and J shed 9 bases, with 14 bases lying between them. This CDR3 is CASSNGTQASPLHF. CDR3 nucleotide sequence: TGCGCCAGCAGCAACGGGACTCAGGCTTCACCCCTCCACTTT.

The CDR3 nucleotides read TGTGCCAGCTCGCCGAAAAGGGCGAGCTCCTACAATGAGCAGTTCTTC. This encodes CASSPKRASSYNEQFF. The chain employs TRBV2 and TRBJ2-1; D is ambiguous. CDR1 is SNHLY and CDR2 is FYNNEI in the germline V gene. CDR3 length: 16 residues. Trimming took 8 bases from V and 0 from J, leaving 17 bases between them.

V gene TRBV18 combines with J gene TRBJ1-2; TRBD1 is a possible D gene (6 bases). V was cut by 4 bases and J by 4 bases, with 16 bases left in between. The CDR3 loop spans 15 amino acids. Germline V gene sequence: CDR1 KGHSH, CDR2 LQKENI. The CDR3 here is CASSLIRQETYGYTF. The CDR3 region has the DNA TGTGCCAGCTCACTGATCCGACAGGAGACCTATGGCTACACCTTC.

The chain employs TRBV9 and TRBJ2-1; 16 bases match TRBD2. The ends lost 3 bases at V and 4 bases at J; junction bases unmatched: 10. This CDR3 region has 19 residues. Per the germline V gene, CDR1 is SGDLS and CDR2 is YYNGEE. CDR3 loop: CASSAGRQGLAGGYNEQFF. Written as DNA, the CDR3 is TGTGCCAGCAGCGCGGGGCGACAGGGACTAGCGGGAGGGTACAATGAGCAGTTCTTC.